This T cell receptor beta chain was captured by sequencing in a study of T cell repertoires in cytomegalovirus infection. TCRdb called the reads again in MiXCR, with one record for every CDR3 protein. The table records around 78,000 distinct CDR3 sequences, approximately 42% of them present only once. This clonotype has a handful of counts. Its antigen remains unidentified. V was clipped by 2 bases and J by 3 bases, with 5 bases between them. Per the germline V gene, CDR1 is LGHNT and CDR2 is FRNRAP. The CDR3 is 12 amino acids. The material sequenced was CD8+ T cells from cultured PBMCs, taken from culture after CMV antigen stimulation. The source of this sequence is a human donor in good health (CMV status not recorded). Some clones in this sample may be carry-over from other donors' samples. The chain employs TRBV12-5 and TRBJ2-7; D is unresolved. The CDR3 region has the DNA TGTGCTAGTGGTTTGTCCAGCTACGAGCAGTACTTC. This sequence encodes CASGLSSYEQYF.